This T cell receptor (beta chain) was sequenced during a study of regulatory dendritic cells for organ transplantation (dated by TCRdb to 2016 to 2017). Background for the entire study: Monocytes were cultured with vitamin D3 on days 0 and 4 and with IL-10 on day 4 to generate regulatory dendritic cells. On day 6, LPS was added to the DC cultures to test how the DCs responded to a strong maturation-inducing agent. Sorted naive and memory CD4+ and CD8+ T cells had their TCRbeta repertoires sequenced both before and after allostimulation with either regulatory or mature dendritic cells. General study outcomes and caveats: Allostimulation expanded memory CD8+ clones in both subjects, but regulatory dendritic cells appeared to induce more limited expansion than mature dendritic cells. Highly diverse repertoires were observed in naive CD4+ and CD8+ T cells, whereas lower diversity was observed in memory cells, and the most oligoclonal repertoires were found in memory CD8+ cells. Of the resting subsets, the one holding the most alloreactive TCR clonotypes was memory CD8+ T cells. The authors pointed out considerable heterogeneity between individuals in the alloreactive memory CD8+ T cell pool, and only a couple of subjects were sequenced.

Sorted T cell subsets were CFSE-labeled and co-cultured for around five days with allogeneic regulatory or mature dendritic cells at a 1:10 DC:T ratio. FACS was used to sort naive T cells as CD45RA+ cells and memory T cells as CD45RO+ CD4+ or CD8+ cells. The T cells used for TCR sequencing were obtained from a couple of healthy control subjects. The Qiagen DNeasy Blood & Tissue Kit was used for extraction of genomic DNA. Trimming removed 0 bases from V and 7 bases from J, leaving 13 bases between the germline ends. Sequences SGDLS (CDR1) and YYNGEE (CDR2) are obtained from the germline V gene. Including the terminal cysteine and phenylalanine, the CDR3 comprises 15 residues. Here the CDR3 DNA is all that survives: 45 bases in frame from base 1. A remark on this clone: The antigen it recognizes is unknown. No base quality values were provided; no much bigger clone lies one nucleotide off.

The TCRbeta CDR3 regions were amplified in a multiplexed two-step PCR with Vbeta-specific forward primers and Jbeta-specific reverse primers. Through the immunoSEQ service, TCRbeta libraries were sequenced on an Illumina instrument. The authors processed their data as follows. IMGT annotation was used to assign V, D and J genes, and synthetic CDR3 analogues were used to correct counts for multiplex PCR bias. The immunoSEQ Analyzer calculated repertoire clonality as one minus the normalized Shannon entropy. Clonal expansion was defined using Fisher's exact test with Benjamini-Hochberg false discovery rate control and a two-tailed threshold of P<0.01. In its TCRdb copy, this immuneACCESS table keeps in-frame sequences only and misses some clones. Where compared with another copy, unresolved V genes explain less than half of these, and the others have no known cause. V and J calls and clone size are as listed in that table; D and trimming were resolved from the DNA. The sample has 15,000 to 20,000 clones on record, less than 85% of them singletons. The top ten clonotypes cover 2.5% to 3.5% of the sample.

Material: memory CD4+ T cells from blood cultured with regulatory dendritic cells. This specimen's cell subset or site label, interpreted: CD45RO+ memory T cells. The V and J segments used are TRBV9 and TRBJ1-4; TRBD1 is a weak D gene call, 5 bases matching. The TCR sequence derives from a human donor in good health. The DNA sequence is TGTGCCAGCAGCGTAGTGCAGGGTGGGGTTGAAAAACTGTTTTTT. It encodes CASSVVQGGVEKLFF.